The present T cell receptor (beta chain) was sequenced within a study of T cell responses to AZD1222 COVID-19 vaccine (dated by TCRdb to the early 2020s). The study in broad terms: AZD1222 recipients with second doses at about 4 weeks or about 12 weeks were pooled, because spike-specific TCR depth and breadth did not differ between schedules. Enrollment into the trials was organized by age into subgroups of 18-55, 56-69 and 70-plus years, and those subgroups contained approximately 160, 26 and 62 TCR-sequenced participants, respectively. A total of 233 trial participants underwent TCR sequencing, of whom 200 to 220 received two doses of AZD1222 and 26 received two doses of the MenACWY control vaccine.

The time point label on this specimen signifies: baseline before first vaccination. Vaccinee samples were obtained from the UK trials COV001 and COV002, which included a single-blind randomized controlled phase 2/3 trial of AZD1222 (ChAdOx1 nCoV-19) in healthy adults. Trial participant PBMC samples were collected at day 0 and day 28 after the second dose for TCRbeta chain sequencing. Comment on this clone: The antigen this receptor binds is unknown. No much larger clone exists at a distance of one base, and base qualities are not known.

General conclusions and limits of the study: No day 14 peak-response samples were available, so repertoires were characterized only after the peak T cell response. Nearly half of unique spike-specific TCRs reportedly recognized epitopes outside regions mutated in the B.1.351 and B.1.1.7 variants. CD4 TCRs associated with the vaccine covered the entire spike protein, and the dominant responses were in regions 160-218 and 743-854. Conclusions about previously exposed vaccinees are limited, since just five or six AZD1222 recipients were seropositive for SARS-CoV-2 at baseline. The 56-69-year group was small, and its depth increase did not reach significance, likely because of low power. Participants were mostly white British, with more females than males. The authors suggested clonal diversity may have been underestimated. After two AZD1222 doses, spike-specific TCR breadth and depth were significantly higher than at day 0 and than in MenACWY recipients.

The CDR3 regions of human TCRbeta chains were analyzed by immunosequencing. Regarding the original processing steps: Repertoire TCRs were checked for matches against a reference library of SARS-CoV-2-specific TCRs that had been generated using the MIRA antigen-specificity platform. Breadth was defined as the fraction of unique TCRs that were SARS-CoV-2-associated. Depth was defined as the fraction of total T cells that were SARS-CoV-2-associated. Using the MIRA data, every spike-specific TCR was mapped to the spike region that the TCR reacted to and assigned to either a CD4 or a CD8 class. Log10-transformed breadth and depth values were compared by one-way ANOVA with Sidak's multiple comparisons tests. Here the immuneACCESS table is served through TCRdb, limited to in-frame sequences with V and J called. Missing clones are a known gap in these copies; in checked studies unresolved V genes cover under half, and the rest lacks a known reason. That table furnishes V, J and clone size, whereas the DNA furnished D and trimming. The sample table lists about 150,000 clones, 89% of them with a count of one. Just over 5% of the sample belongs to the ten largest clones.

The sequence was collected from an adult in good health. This specimen was peripheral blood, taken on day 0 of AZD1222 vaccination.

The DNA sequence is TGTGCCAGCAGTCCGCAGGGGGCCGACAATGAGCAGTTCTTC. Its protein product is CASSPQGADNEQFF. The chain couples TRBV28 to TRBJ2-1; 8 junctional bases match TRBD1. Spanning cysteine to phenylalanine, the CDR3 consists of 14 amino acids. Only the CDR3 region is kept as DNA, spanning 42 bases read in frame from base 1. Relative to germline, V is missing 5 bases and J is missing 5 bases, with 5 bases of the junction outside any gene match. CDR1 MDHEN and CDR2 SYDVKM are derived from the germline V gene.